The T cell receptor beta chain under discussion was sequenced for a study of CD8 T cells in ankylosing spondylitis. Using its own MiXCR run on the 5' RACE reads, TCRdb lists one record per CDR3 protein. Here the sample spans about 210,000 distinct CDR3 sequences, around 8% being singletons. This clonotype was picked up many times. CDR1 KGHSH and CDR2 LQKENI come from the germline V gene. The germline V and J ends were trimmed by 6 bases and 1 base, with 12 bases remaining between them. The length of the CDR3 is 14 residues. The chain has TRBV18 and TRBJ1-1; D remains ambiguous. Material for sequencing was blood, either unsorted or a sorted T cell fraction (not recorded which). The TCR comes from a female donor with ankylosing spondylitis or in good health (not recorded which). The CDR3 protein is CASSPAAENTEAFF. CDR3 DNA sequence: TGTGCCAGCTCCCCCGCGGCGGAGAACACTGAAGCTTTCTTT.